The 16 T cell receptor beta chains given below trace back to one sample, sequenced in a study of blood T cell repertoires in COVID-19. Sequencing used immunoSEQ multiplex PCR; TCRdb keeps in-frame clones, though not all of them. The profile shows roughly 53,000 clones, roughly 83% of them singletons. The source material was peripheral blood. These receptors all come from a man aged 65-85 years with active COVID-19.

V gene TRBV30 combines with J gene TRBJ1-3; 9 nucleotides agree with TRBD1. CDR1 GTSNPN and CDR2 SVGIG come from the germline V gene (reference sequence). The CDR3 extends over 12 amino acids. V was clipped by 3 bases and J by 7 bases; unmatched bases: 1. The CDR3 DNA reads TGTGCCTGGAGCGACAGGGGGAACACCATATATTTT. The encoded protein is CAWSDRGNTIYF.

The chain combines TRBV3-1 (or the pseudogene TRBV3-2) with TRBJ2-5; 8 bases are a match to TRBD1. Per the germline V gene, CDR1 is LGHDT and CDR2 is YNNKEL (reference sequence). J gave up 4 bases and V 4 bases, and 5 bases lay outside the gene matches. CDR3 length equals 14 residues. CDR3 bases: TGTGCCAGCAGCCCGACAGGGGCCGGAGAGACCCAGTACTTC. It encodes CASSPTGAGETQYF.

This clone was counted a few times. The junction departs from the called germline gene at one end, perhaps through a read error. The chain recombines TRBV12-3 or TRBV12-4 with TRBJ1-2, with a weak D call TRBD1 (5 bases). The CDR3 covers 12 residues. The CDR3 sequence is CASSLSGGTPAF. The CDR3 DNA reads TGTGCCAGCAGCTTAAGCGGGGGGACCCCGGCTTTC.

The gene calls are TRBV10-3 and TRBJ2-7, with TRBD2 matching over 7 bases. The CDR3 consists of 16 residues. V lost 5 bases to trimming and J lost 4 bases; unmatched junction nucleotides: 14. Germline values: CDR1 ENHRY, CDR2 SYGVKD. The CDR3 bases are TGTGCCATCAGTTCCAATCAACGCGGGAGCCCTTACGAGCAGTACTTC. It encodes CAISSNQRGSPYEQYF.

This chain joins TRBV6-2 or TRBV6-3 and TRBJ1-1, with a possible D match to TRBD1 (5 bases). Trimming cost V 5 bases and J 4 bases, with 14 bases left between them. The V gene's germline CDR1 is MNHEY and CDR2 SVGEGT. The CDR3 contains 14 residues. The CDR3 region has the DNA TGTGCCAGCAGTCGGGGGGGTTCGGCCACTGAAGCTTTCTTT. Its protein is CASSRGGSATEAFF.

V and J are TRBV19 and TRBJ1-5, with D possibly TRBD1 on 5 matching bases. From germline, CDR1 is LNHDA and CDR2 SQIVND (reference sequence). Trimming left V 5 bases short and J 0 bases short, with 14 bases between. The CDR3 is 16 amino acids. The CDR3 loop is CASSPLGGYSNQPQHF. The CDR3 region has the DNA TGTGCCAGTAGTCCGTTGGGGGGGTATAGCAATCAGCCCCAGCATTTT.

The gene calls are TRBV24-1 and TRBJ1-5, with 10 bases aligning to TRBD1. CDR1 is KGHDR and CDR2 is SFDVKD in the germline V gene. The CDR3 extends over 14 amino acids. V trimming: 7 bases; J trimming: 7 bases; junction bases outside the gene matches: 6. Written as DNA, the CDR3 is TGTGCCACCAGCCCGGGACAGGGGCCACAGCCCCAGCATTTT. Protein product: CATSPGQGPQPQHF.

This chain joins TRBV5-1 and TRBJ1-1; tentative D call: TRBD1 (5 bases). The germline gives CDR1 SGHRS, CDR2 YFSETQ. Between the trimmed V and J ends, which lost 4 bases and 1 base, there was a span of 20 bases. This CDR3 region has 17 residues. In DNA form, the CDR3 reads TGCGCCAGCAGCCCGACAGCAGAGAGGCATGCGAACACTGAAGCTTTCTTT. Translation gives CASSPTAERHANTEAFF.

V is TRBV21-1 and J is TRBJ1-5; the DNA was not compared with TRBD1, the D call given in the table. TRBV21-1 is shown as a pseudogene. This CDR3 comprises 16 residues. The CDR3 here is CASSKGKTGKYGPQHF. CDR3 nucleotides: TGTGCCAGCAGCAAAGGAAAGACAGGGAAATACGGGCCCCAGCATTTT.

V usage is TRBV6-4 and J usage is TRBJ1-1, with TRBD1 matching 10 bases. Germline V lookup: CDR1 MRHNA, CDR2 SNTAGT. V shed 5 bases and J 5 bases; nucleotides not matched to a gene: 2. This CDR3 is 13 amino acids long. DNA of the CDR3: TGTGCCAGCAGTTTGGACAGGGGGACTGAAGCTTTCTTT. The encoded protein is CASSLDRGTEAFF.

The chain combines TRBV4-2 with TRBJ2-5; maybe TRBD2 (5 bases). This CDR3 comprises 15 residues. Germline V gene lookup returns CDR1 LGHNA and CDR2 YNFKEQ. V was shortened by 0 bases and J by 5 bases, with 13 bases between the two germline ends. For the CDR3, the DNA is TGTGCCAGCAGCCAAGATCTCAGCGGCCCCGAGACCCAGTACTTC. Its translation: CASSQDLSGPETQYF.

The chain carries TRBV3-1 (or the pseudogene TRBV3-2) and TRBJ2-7; 9 nucleotides match TRBD2. This CDR3 is built from 15 residues. With 1 base clipped from V and 6 bases from J, the junction kept 7 bases outside the gene matches. Per the germline V gene, CDR1 is LGHDT and CDR2 is YNNKEL (reference sequence). As DNA, the CDR3 is TGTGCCAGCAGCCAAGCCCCCGCGGGAGGGGGCGAGCAGTACTTC. Residues: CASSQAPAGGGEQYF.

The chain joins TRBV12-3 or TRBV12-4 to TRBJ2-2; 7 bases are a match to TRBD1. The V gene end was trimmed by 10 bases and the J gene end by 4 bases; junction bases not matched to a gene: 6. There are 13 residues in the CDR3. Here the CDR3 reads CAIDRVGTGELFF. CDR3 bases: TGTGCCATCGACAGGGTAGGCACCGGGGAGCTGTTTTTT.

Details on this clone: The sample has other DNA sequences that encode this CDR3 too. This sequence joins TRBV7-2 and TRBJ2-3; 12 positions match TRBD2. Germline CDR1 is SGHTA and CDR2 is FQGNSA. This CDR3 has 16 residues. V was clipped by 1 base and J by 4 bases; unmatched bases: 3. CDR3 region: CASSLGLAGGADTQYF. In DNA, the CDR3 is TGTGCCAGCAGCTTAGGGCTAGCGGGAGGGGCAGATACGCAGTATTTT. The whole variable domain, filled in from reference TRBV7-2 and TRBJ2-3, reads GAGVSQSPSNKVTEKGKDVELRCDPISGHTALYWYRQSLGQGLEFLIYFQGNSAPDKSGLPSDRFSAERTGGSVSTLTIQRTQQEDSAVYLCASSLGLAGGADTQYFGPGTRLTVL.

V and J are TRBV18 and TRBJ2-1, with TRBD2 as a possible D gene (6 bases). This CDR3 has 13 residues. Germline lookup yields CDR1 KGHSH and CDR2 LQKENI. The V and J ends lost 3 bases and 4 bases respectively, with 7 bases between them. This CDR3 reads CASSPEGYNEQFF. The CDR3 DNA reads as TGTGCCAGCTCACCGGAGGGGTACAATGAGCAGTTCTTC.

The chain carries TRBV6-5 and TRBJ1-1; tentatively, D is TRBD1 (5 bases). Germline V CDR1 and CDR2: MNHEY, SVGAGI. Trimming pared 6 bases from V and 3 bases from J, leaving 11 bases between. The CDR3 contains 13 residues. The CDR3 loop reads CASSPPGDTEAFF. The DNA for the CDR3 is TGTGCCAGCAGCCCCCCGGGGGACACTGAAGCTTTCTTT.